The 27 T cell receptor beta chains presented below share a single source sample, sequenced in a study of beta chain features in type 1 diabetes. Findings of the study overall: Shorter TCRB CDR3s, moderately but significantly so, were found in Type 1 diabetes patients in all four CD4+ subsets.

Their antigens are not known. The whole isolated RNA underwent reverse transcription, so sequencing captured expressed TCRB transcripts. Sequencing was performed with immunoSEQ multiplex PCR; in TCRdb, only in-frame clones are kept and a portion is missing. The sample has under 200,000 clones, just over 8% seen once; the top ten hold about 0.5%. Sequences were obtained from central memory CD4+ T cells from blood. All receptors derive from a woman aged 18-35 years with type 1 diabetes.

This chain joins TRBV11-3 and TRBJ1-2; TRBD1 matches 10 bases. V gave up 5 bases and J gave up 3 bases; unmatched junction bases: 3. The germline gives CDR1 SGHNT, CDR2 YENEEA. The CDR3 is 14 amino acids. CDR3 loop: CASSLGQGDYGYTF. DNA for the CDR3: TGTGCCAGCAGCCTCGGACAGGGGGACTATGGCTACACCTTC.

This clone was found many times. Other DNA sequences from this sample encode an identical CDR3 as well. The rearrangement uses TRBV11-3 and TRBJ2-7; D unclear. Germline assignment: CDR1 SGHNT and CDR2 YENEEA. This CDR3 has 12 amino acids. V was pared by 1 base and J by 4 bases, with 5 bases between. CDR3 in DNA: TGTGCCAGCAGCTTAGCAGGATACGAGCAGTACTTC. It specifies CASSLAGYEQYF.

This clone was detected a few times. The chain uses TRBV29-1 and TRBJ2-3, with 7 bases fitting TRBD2. CDR1 is SQVTM, CDR2 ANQGSEA, per germline. The ends lost 4 bases at V and 9 bases at J; junction bases unmatched: 4. This CDR3 is 11 amino acids long. The CDR3 protein is CSVGGGGTQYF. Here the CDR3 DNA reads TGCAGCGTTGGGGGCGGGGGAACGCAGTATTTT.

This chain joins TRBV19 and TRBJ2-7; 7 bases are shared with TRBD1. Germline CDR1 is LNHDA and CDR2 is SQIVND (reference sequence). This CDR3 has 14 amino acids. V lost 4 bases to trimming and J lost 3 bases; unmatched junction nucleotides: 6. CDR3 amino acids: CASSTATGFYEQYF. CDR3 bases: TGTGCCAGTAGTACCGCGACAGGGTTCTACGAGCAGTACTTC.

This clone was seen more than once but under ten times. The chain has TRBV27 and TRBJ1-2, with a weak D call TRBD1 (5 bases). In germline, CDR1 is MNHEY, CDR2 SMNVEV (reference sequence). The CDR3 is 14 residues long. Trimming pared 5 bases from V and 4 bases from J, leaving 14 bases between. The CDR3 here is CASSRNQGGYGYTF. The DNA of the CDR3 is TGTGCCAGCAGTCGGAATCAGGGAGGCTATGGCTACACCTTC.

This clone was seen a few times. Here the CDR3 DNA reads TGTGCCAGCAGCTTAGGGGCCTCCGGGACAGGGAACAATGAGCAGTTCTTC. Its translation is CASSLGASGTGNNEQFF. This chain connects TRBV7-2 to TRBJ2-1, with 9 positions matching TRBD1. The CDR3 is 17 amino acids. Germline CDR1 reads SGHTA; CDR2 reads FQGNSA. Unmatched junction bases numbered 9, after V lost 1 base and J lost 5 bases.

This clone was seen a few times. The rearrangement uses TRBV6-6 and TRBJ2-3; a weak D match, TRBD2 (5 bases). CDR1 and CDR2 from the germline V gene are MNHNY and SVGAGI (reference sequence). The CDR3 length is 13 residues. V was pared by 5 bases and J by 9 bases, with 15 bases between. The CDR3 bases are TGTGCCAGCAGTCTACCGTCGGAGGCAACGCAGTATTTT. Amino acid sequence: CASSLPSEATQYF.

This chain joins TRBV30 and TRBJ2-5; 7 nucleotides match TRBD2. J was trimmed by 2 bases and V by 8 bases; bases with no gene match: 11. The CDR3 contains 14 residues. Germline values: CDR1 GTSNPN, CDR2 SVGIG (reference sequence). CDR3 amino acids: CAGTLGGGQETQYF. CDR3 in DNA: TGTGCCGGGACCTTGGGGGGGGGACAAGAGACCCAGTACTTC. Based on the CDR3 plus reference TRBV30 and TRBJ2-5, the full variable domain is SQTIHQWPATLVQPVGSPLSLECTVEGTSNPNLYWYRQAAGRGLQLLFYSVGIGQISSEVPQNLSASRPQDRQFILSSKKLLLSDSGFYLCAGTLGGGQETQYFGPGTRLLVL.

This chain uses TRBV19 with TRBJ1-1; TRBD1 might be the D (5 bases). Germline V lookup: CDR1 LNHDA, CDR2 SQIVND (reference sequence). Deletions cut 7 bases from V and 6 bases from J, with 15 bases between. The CDR3 extends over 13 amino acids. The CDR3 protein is CASKTDTGAEAFF. In nucleotides, the CDR3 is TGTGCCAGTAAAACCGACACGGGGGCTGAAGCTTTCTTT.

This sequence joins TRBV28 and TRBJ2-5, with D perhaps TRBD2 (5 bases). V was cut by 5 bases and J by 5 bases, with 12 bases left in between. Germline values: CDR1 MDHEN, CDR2 SYDVKM. CDR3 size: 13 residues. The CDR3 sequence: CASSTLARETQYF. The CDR3 DNA reads as TGTGCCAGCAGTACCCTAGCCAGGGAGACCCAGTACTTC.

This clone showed up just a few times. This chain links TRBV4-1 with TRBJ2-3, with D perhaps matching TRBD1 (6 bases). The CDR3 sequence is 16 residues long. Per germline, CDR1 MGHRA and CDR2 YSYEKL. V dropped 0 bases and J dropped 2 bases, with 12 bases sitting between them. CDR3 in DNA: TGCGCCAGCAGCCAAGATAGTGGGGGACACACAGATACGCAGTATTTT. Amino acid sequence: CASSQDSGGHTDTQYF.

Regarding this clone: This sample also contains other DNA sequences that code for the same CDR3. The J gene is TRBJ2-6, the V gene TRBV19; D remains ambiguous. CDR3 length: 13 residues. Germline CDR1 reads LNHDA; CDR2 reads SQIVND (reference sequence). V lost 5 bases and J lost 2, with 4 bases in between. CDR3 region: CASSPTGANVLTF. The DNA of the CDR3 is TGTGCCAGTAGTCCTACTGGGGCCAACGTCCTGACTTTC.

The rearrangement uses TRBV30 and TRBJ2-6; a weak D match, TRBD1 (5 bases). Germline V CDR1 and CDR2: GTSNPN, SVGIG (reference sequence). The CDR3 is 17 amino acids. V lost 0 bases, J lost 0 bases, and 12 bases lay in between. The CDR3 here is CAWSVRQGISGANVLTF. CDR3 DNA: TGTGCCTGGAGTGTACGTCAGGGCATCTCTGGGGCCAACGTCCTGACTTTC.

This clone was seen only a few times. The gene calls are TRBV29-1 and TRBJ2-3; TRBD2 matches 9 bases. Germline lookup yields CDR1 SQVTM and CDR2 ANQGSEA. There are 13 residues in the CDR3. Losses at the gene ends were 3 bases for V and 5 bases for J; bases not matched to a gene: 3. CDR3 amino acids: CSVDAGGEDTQYF. The CDR3, as DNA: TGCAGCGTTGACGCGGGGGGGGAAGATACGCAGTATTTT.

DNA of the CDR3: TGTGCCAGCACGTCTCACGGCCAGGGTCTGAAGGCTTTCTTT. Residues: CASTSHGQGLKAFF. The rearrangement links TRBV7-2 to TRBJ1-1, with D maybe TRBD1 (5 bases). Trimming removed 7 bases at V and 11 bases at J, with 23 bases between. Germline CDR1 and CDR2: SGHTA and FQGNSA. The CDR3 loop spans 14 amino acids.

There are a few counts of this clone. The V gene is TRBV9, the J gene TRBJ2-7; the D gene is possibly TRBD2 (6 bases). The V gene's germline CDR1 is SGDLS and CDR2 YYNGEE. V shed 8 bases and J shed 2 bases, with 14 bases lying between them. The CDR3 sequence is 13 residues long. This CDR3 reads CARGAEGTYEQYF. As DNA, the CDR3 is TGTGCCAGGGGAGCGGAGGGAACCTACGAGCAGTACTTC. The whole variable domain, remainder taken from reference TRBV9 and TRBJ2-7, is DSGVTQTPKHLITATGQRVTLRCSPRSGDLSVYWYQQSLDQGLQFLIQYYNGEERAKGNILERFSAQQFPDLHSELNLSSLELGDSALYFCARGAEGTYEQYFGPGTRLTVT.

The chain combines TRBV7-9 with TRBJ2-2, with a weak D call TRBD2 (6 bases). Germline loops: CDR1 SEHNR, CDR2 FQNEAQ (reference sequence). Trimming took 5 bases from V and 4 from J, leaving 14 bases between them. This CDR3 has 15 amino acids. The CDR3 loop is CASSRLGGITGELFF. The CDR3 region has the DNA TGTGCCAGCAGCCGACTGGGGGGAATCACCGGGGAGCTGTTTTTT.

The V call is TRBV7-2, the J call TRBJ2-5; tentatively, D is TRBD1 (5 bases). The CDR3 contains 15 residues. Germline V gene sequence: CDR1 SGHTA, CDR2 FQGNSA. Trimming took 1 base from V and 1 from J, leaving 10 bases between them. CDR3 amino acids: CASSLGQTLQETQYF. The CDR3 DNA sequence: TGTGCCAGCAGCTTAGGACAGACTCTCCAAGAGACCCAGTACTTC.

The CDR3 spells CATGQGGAYGYTF. The CDR3 DNA sequence: TGTGCCACCGGACAGGGTGGAGCCTATGGCTACACCTTC. This chain joins TRBV10-3 and TRBJ1-2; TRBD1 aligns across 8 bases. V shed 10 bases, J shed 4 bases, and the junction held 8 bases outside the gene matches. The CDR3 runs to 13 residues. Per the germline V gene, CDR1 is ENHRY and CDR2 is SYGVKD.

The genes are TRBV4-1 and TRBJ2-5; 9 bases are shared with TRBD1. From germline, CDR1 is MGHRA and CDR2 YSYEKL. Trimming at V came to 0 bases and at J to 3 bases, leaving 2 bases not matched to a gene. This CDR3 has 15 amino acids. DNA of the CDR3: TGCGCCAGCAGCCAAGATGGGGACAGGGAAGAGACCCAGTACTTC. As protein: CASSQDGDREETQYF.

This clone was observed a handful of times. The chain joins TRBV7-9 to TRBJ2-5; 7 nucleotides line up with TRBD1. Trimming removed 3 bases from V and 5 bases from J; junction bases left unmatched: 3. From germline, CDR1 is SEHNR and CDR2 FQNEAQ (reference sequence). The CDR3 runs to 13 residues. The CDR3 sequence: CASSLAQGETQYF. The DNA for the CDR3 is TGTGCCAGCAGCTTGGCACAGGGGGAGACCCAGTACTTC.

The chain uses TRBV7-9 and TRBJ2-5; possible D gene TRBD2, 5 bases. Trimming left V 6 bases short and J 0 bases short, with 14 bases between. CDR1 and CDR2 from the germline V gene are SEHNR and FQNEAQ (reference sequence). This CDR3 has 15 amino acids. CDR3 sequence reads: CASSRALGNQETQYF. The CDR3 bases are TGTGCCAGCAGTCGAGCACTAGGGAACCAAGAGACCCAGTACTTC. Full variable domain (rest looked up from reference TRBV7-9 and TRBJ2-5): DTGVSQNPRHKITKRGQNVTFRCDPISEHNRLYWYRQTLGQGPEFLTYFQNEAQLEKSRLLSDRFSAERPKGSFSTLEIQRTEQGDSAMYLCASSRALGNQETQYFGPGTRLLVL.

This clone occurred a few times. The V call is TRBV20-1, the J call TRBJ2-5; D is uncertain. This CDR3 contains 11 residues. V was clipped by 3 bases and J by 2 bases, with 4 bases between them. In germline, CDR1 is DFQATT, CDR2 SNEGSKA (reference sequence). CDR3 in DNA: TGCAGTGCTAGCCGTCAAGAGACCCAGTACTTC. Translated, it gives CSASRQETQYF.

Only a few counts were recorded for this clone. The chain links TRBV7-2 to TRBJ2-3; D gene ambiguous. CDR1 is SGHTA, CDR2 FQGNSA, per germline. V gave up 5 bases and J gave up 0 bases, with 12 bases separating them. This CDR3 is 15 amino acids long. The CDR3 nucleotides read TGTGCCAGCAGCCAAAAAAGAACTAGCACAGATACGCAGTATTTT. It specifies CASSQKRTSTDTQYF. The full variable domain, in which reference TRBV7-2 and TRBJ2-3 provide the parts outside the CDR3, is GAGVSQSPSNKVTEKGKDVELRCDPISGHTALYWYRQSLGQGLEFLIYFQGNSAPDKSGLPSDRFSAERTGGSVSTLTIQRTQQEDSAVYLCASSQKRTSTDTQYFGPGTRLTVL.

A word on this clone: The same CDR3 can be traced to other DNA sequences in this sample. The CDR3 nucleotides are TGCGCCAGCAGCTTGGATCGGGGCTACACCTTC. It yields the protein CASSLDRGYTF. This rearrangement joins TRBV5-1 to TRBJ1-2; D not certain. Trimming stripped 0 bases from V and 8 bases from J, with 5 bases between. This CDR3 is 11 amino acids long. Germline V gene data show CDR1 as SGHRS and CDR2 as YFSETQ.

V usage is TRBV28 and J usage is TRBJ1-1; TRBD1 agrees at 7 bases. The germline CDR1 and CDR2 sequences are MDHEN and SYDVKM. V lost 5 bases to trimming and J lost 11 bases; unmatched junction nucleotides: 8. CDR3 length: 12 amino acids. The CDR3 DNA follows: TGTGCCAGCAGTACCAGGGGGGTAGGGGCTTTCTTT. Translation: CASSTRGVGAFF.

This clone was counted ten times or more. This chain uses TRBV11-2 with TRBJ2-7, with 11 bases that match TRBD2. The germline V gene has CDR1 SGHAT and CDR2 FQNNGV. This CDR3 has 18 residues. The trim removed 2 bases at V and 0 bases at J, leaving 9 bases unmatched. The CDR3 here is CASSLSLAGGPSSYEQYF. The CDR3 coding sequence is TGTGCCAGCAGCTTATCCCTAGCGGGGGGCCCGAGCTCCTACGAGCAGTACTTC.